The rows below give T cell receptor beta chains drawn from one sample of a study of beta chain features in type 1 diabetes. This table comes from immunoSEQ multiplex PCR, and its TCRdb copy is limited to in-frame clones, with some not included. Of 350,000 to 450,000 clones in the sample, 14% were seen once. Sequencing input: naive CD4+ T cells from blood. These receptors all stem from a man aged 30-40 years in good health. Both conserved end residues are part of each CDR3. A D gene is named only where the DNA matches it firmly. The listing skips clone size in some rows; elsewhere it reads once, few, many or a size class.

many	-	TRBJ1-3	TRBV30	TGTGCCTGGAGGAAGGTCCCTGGAAACACCATATATTTT	CAWRKVPGNTIYF
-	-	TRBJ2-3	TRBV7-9	TGTGCCAGCAGCTTAGCGTCGTCGACTCCGCTCGGAGATACGCAGTATTTT	CASSLASSTPLGDTQYF
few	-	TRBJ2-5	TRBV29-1	TGCAGCGTTTACCCCCCCCAAGAGACCCAGTACTTC	CSVYPPQETQYF
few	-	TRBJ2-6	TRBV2	TGTGCCAGCTGCGTTGGCGGGGCCAACGTCCTGACTTTC	CASCVGGANVLTF
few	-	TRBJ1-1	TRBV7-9	TGTGCCAGCAGCTTAGGGGACACTCTAGGTGAAGCTTTCTTT	CASSLGDTLGEAFF
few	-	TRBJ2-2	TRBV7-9	TGTGCCAGCAGCCTCTCGGACAGGAACACCGGGGAGCTGTTTTTT	CASSLSDRNTGELFF
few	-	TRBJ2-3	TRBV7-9	TGTGCCAGCAGCCGGATTGGAGATACGCAGTATTTT	CASSRIGDTQYF
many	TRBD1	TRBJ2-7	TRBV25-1	TGTGCCAGCAGTGAACCCGGGACAGGCTACGAGCAGTACTTC	CASSEPGTGYEQYF
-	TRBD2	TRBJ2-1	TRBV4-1	TGCGCCAGCAGCCCCGTAGCGGGAGGGCTATTTTACAATGAGCAGTTCTTC	CASSPVAGGLFYNEQFF
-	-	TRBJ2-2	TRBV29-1	TGCAGCGTTCGCGGTTTTGGGTCCGGGGAGCTGTTTTTT	CSVRGFGSGELFF
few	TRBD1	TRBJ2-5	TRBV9	TGTGCCAGCAGCGTCGGGACAGCCCAAGAGACCCAGTACTTC	CASSVGTAQETQYF
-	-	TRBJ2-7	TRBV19	TGTGCCAGTAGTCGGACAGCCGCCTACGAGCAGTACTTC	CASSRTAAYEQYF
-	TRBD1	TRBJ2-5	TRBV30	TGTGCCTGGAATGGACAGGGGGAGACCCAGTACTTC	CAWNGQGETQYF
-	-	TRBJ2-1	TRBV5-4	TGTGCCAGCAGCCAGTTCGATGAGCAGTTCTTC	CASSQFDEQFF